The 10 T cell receptor beta chains given below trace back to one sample, sequenced in a study of technical replicates of blood from four donors. Here immunoSEQ multiplex PCR was the method, and the copy in TCRdb shows in-frame clones only, minus some. The repertoire holds 60,000 to 90,000 clones, with roughly 92% as singletons. Material for sequencing was T cells isolated from PBMCs. These receptors were collected from a human donor in good health.

The chain combines TRBV27 with TRBJ1-2; D is perhaps TRBD1 (5 bases). The V end lost 0 bases, the J end lost 8 bases, and 19 bases lay between the germline ends. CDR3 length equals 16 residues. Germline assignment: CDR1 MNHEY and CDR2 SMNVEV (reference sequence). CDR3: CASSLSLETVSEGYTF. CDR3 DNA sequence: TGTGCCAGCAGTTTATCGTTAGAGACAGTATCCGAAGGCTACACCTTC.

The CDR3 is CASSLGLAGAEQYF. DNA of the CDR3: TGTGCCAGCAGTCTGGGACTAGCGGGAGCCGAGCAGTACTTC. The chain uses TRBV5-4 and TRBJ2-7; 14 bases are a match to TRBD2. V trimming: 5 bases; J trimming: 6 bases; junction bases outside the gene matches: 4. Germline V gene data show CDR1 as SGHNT and CDR2 as YYREEE (reference sequence). This CDR3 region has 14 residues.

J is TRBJ2-1 and V is TRBV6-6; 7 nucleotides align to TRBD2. This CDR3 has 15 amino acids. After removal of 0 bases from V and 2 bases from J, the junction contained 1 base not matched to a gene. Looked up from germline, CDR1 is MNHNY and CDR2 is SVGAGI (reference sequence). Written as DNA, the CDR3 is TGTGCCAGCAGTTACTCGAGCGGGACCTACAATGAGCAGTTCTTC. Translating gives CASSYSSGTYNEQFF.

The V call is TRBV30, the J call TRBJ1-5; perhaps TRBD1 as D (6 bases). The CDR3 contains 15 residues. V shed 1 base and J shed 4 bases, with 14 bases lying between them. Germline V gene lookup returns CDR1 GTSNPN and CDR2 SVGIG (reference sequence). The CDR3 loop is CAWSAGHAGNQPQHF. For the CDR3, the DNA is TGTGCCTGGAGTGCGGGACACGCCGGGAATCAGCCCCAGCATTTT.

CDR3 bases: TGTGCCAGCAGTTTACACAAAGGGAGGGGACAGGGTGACTATGGCTACACCTTC. Its protein is CASSLHKGRGQGDYGYTF. This chain joins TRBV28 and TRBJ1-2; 9 positions match TRBD1. Unmatched junction bases numbered 13, after V lost 2 bases and J lost 3 bases. This CDR3 is built from 18 residues. Germline loops: CDR1 MDHEN, CDR2 SYDVKM.

V usage is TRBV27 and J usage is TRBJ1-5, with 9 bases fitting TRBD1. The germline CDR1 and CDR2 sequences are MNHEY and SMNVEV (reference sequence). With 7 bases clipped from V and 8 bases from J, the junction kept 6 bases outside the gene matches. The CDR3 is 13 amino acids. CDR3 amino acids: CASTTGGREPQHF. In nucleotides, the CDR3 is TGTGCCAGCACAACAGGGGGCAGGGAGCCCCAGCATTTT.

V gene TRBV10-3 combines with J gene TRBJ1-5; 7 bases match TRBD1. V lost 4 bases and J lost 8; bases outside the gene matches: 8. The length of the CDR3 is 14 residues. In germline, CDR1 is ENHRY, CDR2 SYGVKD. CDR3 in amino acids: CAISAGRDSEPQHF. The CDR3 DNA is TGTGCCATCAGTGCGGGCAGGGACAGTGAGCCCCAGCATTTT.

This chain connects TRBV11-2 to TRBJ2-2; D is perhaps TRBD1 (5 bases). The CDR3 totals 13 residues. Germline CDR1 and CDR2: SGHAT and FQNNGV. Trimming cost V 2 bases and J 6 bases, with 7 bases left between them. The CDR3 is CASSLIRAGELFF. As DNA, the CDR3 is TGTGCCAGCAGCTTAATCAGGGCCGGGGAGCTGTTTTTT.

The gene calls are TRBV19 and TRBJ2-2, with D tentatively TRBD2 (6 bases). The CDR3 is 16 amino acids. The V and J ends lost 3 bases and 5 bases respectively, with 16 bases between them. The germline CDR1 and CDR2 sequences are LNHDA and SQIVND (reference sequence). Here the CDR3 DNA reads TGTGCCAGTAGTATCGGTACGGGAGTAGAAACCGGGGAGCTGTTTTTT. Translated, it gives CASSIGTGVETGELFF.

This clone has only one observation. This chain connects TRBV2 to TRBJ2-1; unclear D gene. CDR1 is SNHLY and CDR2 is FYNNEI in the germline V gene. CDR3 length: 12 amino acids. Trimming removed 11 bases at V and 0 bases at J, with 8 bases between. CDR3 residues: CAVARSYNEQFF. The CDR3 DNA reads as TGTGCCGTAGCTCGCTCCTACAATGAGCAGTTCTTC.